The subject of this entry is one TCR beta chain. Its matching antigen is unknown. Clinical symptoms, serum thyroxine, TRAb, thyroid ultrasound and orbital computed tomography informed diagnoses. The data were taken from a study of T cells in Graves' hyperthyroidism and ophthalmopathy. Study observations and caveats: In validation, the model predicted ophthalmopathy. These predictions came a median approximately six months before onset. In blood, most of the thyroid clonotypes expanded above 0.001 were also present.

Amplification yielded TCR beta CDR3 regions, with RNA transcripts as the source. An initial round of RT-PCR targeting the TCR CDR3 relied on the HTBI primer set. TCRdb recomputed calls from the multiplex PCR reads with MiXCR, one row per CDR3 protein. The sample contains 650,000 to 800,000 distinct CDR3 sequences, 40% to 55% of which appear only once. The CDR3 has 14 residues. V shed 9 bases and J 2 bases; nucleotides not matched to a gene: 7. Germline V gene lookup returns CDR1 SGHAT and CDR2 FQNNGV. The sequencing sample was made of peripheral blood or thyroid tissue (not recorded which). The sequence came from an adult man with Graves' disease, either hyperthyroidism or ophthalmopathy (not recorded which). The chain carries TRBV11-2 and TRBJ1-2; 9 bases match TRBD1. DNA of the CDR3: TGTGCCAGTAGCGACAGGGGGTTGAACTATGGCTACACCTTC. This gives the protein CASSDRGLNYGYTF. Full variable domain (outside the CDR3, taken from reference TRBV11-2 and TRBJ1-2): EAGVAQSPRYKIIEKRQSVAFWCNPISGHATLYWYQQILGQGPKLLIQFQNNGVVDDSQLPKDRFSAERLKGVDSTLKIQPAKLEDSAVYLCASSDRGLNYGYTFGSGTRLTVV.